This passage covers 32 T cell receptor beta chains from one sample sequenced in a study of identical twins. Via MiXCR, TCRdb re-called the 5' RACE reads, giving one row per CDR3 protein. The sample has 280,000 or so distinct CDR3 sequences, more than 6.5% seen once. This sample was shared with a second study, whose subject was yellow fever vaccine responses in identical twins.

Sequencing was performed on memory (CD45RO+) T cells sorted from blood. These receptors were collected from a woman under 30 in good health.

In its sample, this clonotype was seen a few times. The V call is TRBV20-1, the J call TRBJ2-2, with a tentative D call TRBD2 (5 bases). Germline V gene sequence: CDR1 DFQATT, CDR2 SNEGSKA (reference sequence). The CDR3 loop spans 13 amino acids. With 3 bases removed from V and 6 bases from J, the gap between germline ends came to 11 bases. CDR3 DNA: TGCAGTGCTAGTTTGCAGGAGGCCGGGGAGCTGTTTTTT. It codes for CSASLQEAGELFF.

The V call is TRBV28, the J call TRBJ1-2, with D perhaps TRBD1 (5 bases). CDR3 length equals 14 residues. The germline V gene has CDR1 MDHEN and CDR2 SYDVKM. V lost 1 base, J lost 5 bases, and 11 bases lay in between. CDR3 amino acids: CASSLFGQGYGYTF. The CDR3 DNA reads TGTGCCAGCAGTTTATTCGGGCAGGGATATGGCTACACCTTC.

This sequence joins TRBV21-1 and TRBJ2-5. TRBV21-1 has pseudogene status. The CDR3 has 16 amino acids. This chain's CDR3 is CASSKVVVLLQETQYF. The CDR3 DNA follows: TGTGCCAGCAGCAAAGTTGTCGTCCTACTACAAGAGACCCAGTACTTC.

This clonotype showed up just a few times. The CDR3 loop reads CATSDTGRGRGTDTQYF. As DNA, the CDR3 is TGTGCCACCAGTGATACCGGGAGGGGGCGAGGCACAGATACGCAGTATTTT. The rearrangement uses TRBV24-1 and TRBJ2-3, with D possibly being TRBD2 (8 bases). CDR1 and CDR2 from the germline V gene are KGHDR and SFDVKD. V was shortened by 3 bases and J by 1 base, with 16 bases between the two germline ends. The CDR3 is 17 residues long.

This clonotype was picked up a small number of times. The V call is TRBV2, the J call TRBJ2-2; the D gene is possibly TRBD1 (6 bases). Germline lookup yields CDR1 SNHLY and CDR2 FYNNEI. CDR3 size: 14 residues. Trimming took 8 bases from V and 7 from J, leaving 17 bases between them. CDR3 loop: CASGPTGTRGELFF. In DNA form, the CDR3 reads TGTGCCAGCGGCCCTACAGGGACCCGCGGGGAGCTGTTTTTT.

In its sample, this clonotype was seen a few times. CDR3 residues: CASSLGGIAQETQYF. The DNA for the CDR3 is TGCGCCAGCAGCTTGGGCGGGATTGCCCAAGAGACCCAGTACTTC. This sequence joins TRBV5-1 and TRBJ2-5; D may be TRBD2 (6 bases). The CDR3 consists of 15 residues. The germline V and J ends were trimmed by 0 bases and 1 base, with 10 bases remaining between them. Germline V gene sequence: CDR1 SGHRS, CDR2 YFSETQ. Full variable domain (outside the CDR3, taken from reference TRBV5-1 and TRBJ2-5): KAGVTQTPRYLIKTRGQQVTLSCSPISGHRSVSWYQQTPGQGLQFLFEYFSETQRNKGNFPGRFSGRQFSNSRSEMNVSTLELGDSALYLCASSLGGIAQETQYFGPGTRLLVL.

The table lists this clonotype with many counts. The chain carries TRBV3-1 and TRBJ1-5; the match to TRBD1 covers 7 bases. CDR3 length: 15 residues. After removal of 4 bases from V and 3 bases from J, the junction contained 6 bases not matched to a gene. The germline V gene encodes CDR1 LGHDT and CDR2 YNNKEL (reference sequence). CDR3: CASSLGQAPNQPQHF. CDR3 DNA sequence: TGTGCCAGCAGCCTTGGACAGGCCCCCAATCAGCCCCAGCATTTT.

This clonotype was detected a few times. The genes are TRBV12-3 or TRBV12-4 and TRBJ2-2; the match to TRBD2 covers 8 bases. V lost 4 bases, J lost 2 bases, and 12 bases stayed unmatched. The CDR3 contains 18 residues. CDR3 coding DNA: TGTGCCAGCAGTTCCCCTTTCGTGTTAGCGGGAAACACCGGGGAGCTGTTTTTT. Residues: CASSSPFVLAGNTGELFF.

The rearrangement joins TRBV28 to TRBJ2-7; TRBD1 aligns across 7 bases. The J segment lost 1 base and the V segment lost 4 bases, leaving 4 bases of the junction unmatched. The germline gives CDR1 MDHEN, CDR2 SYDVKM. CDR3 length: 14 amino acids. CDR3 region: CASSSTGASYEQYV. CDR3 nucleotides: TGTGCCAGCAGTTCCACAGGGGCTTCCTACGAGCAGTACGTC.

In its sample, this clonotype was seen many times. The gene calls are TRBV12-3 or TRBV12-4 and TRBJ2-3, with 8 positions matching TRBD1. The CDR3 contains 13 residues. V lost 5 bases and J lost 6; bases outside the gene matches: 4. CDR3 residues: CASSAQGEDTQYF. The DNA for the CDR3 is TGTGCCAGCAGTGCACAGGGGGAGGATACGCAGTATTTT.

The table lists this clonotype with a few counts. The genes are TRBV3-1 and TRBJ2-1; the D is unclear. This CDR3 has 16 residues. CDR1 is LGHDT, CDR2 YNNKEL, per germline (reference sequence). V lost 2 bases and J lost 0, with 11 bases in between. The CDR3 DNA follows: TGTGCCAGCAGCCAAAGGGTTGTGGGCTCCTACAATGAGCAGTTCTTC. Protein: CASSQRVVGSYNEQFF.

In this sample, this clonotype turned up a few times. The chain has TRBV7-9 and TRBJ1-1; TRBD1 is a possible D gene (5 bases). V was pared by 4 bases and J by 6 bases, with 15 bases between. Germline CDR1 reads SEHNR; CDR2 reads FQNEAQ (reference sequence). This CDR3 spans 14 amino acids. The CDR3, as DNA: TGTGCCAGCAGCTCCTTGTCGGGGGAGGCTGAAGCTTTCTTT. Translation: CASSSLSGEAEAFF. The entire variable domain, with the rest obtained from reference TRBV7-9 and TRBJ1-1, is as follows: DTGVSQNPRHKITKRGQNVTFRCDPISEHNRLYWYRQTLGQGPEFLTYFQNEAQLEKSRLLSDRFSAERPKGSFSTLEIQRTEQGDSAMYLCASSSLSGEAEAFFGQGTRLTVV.

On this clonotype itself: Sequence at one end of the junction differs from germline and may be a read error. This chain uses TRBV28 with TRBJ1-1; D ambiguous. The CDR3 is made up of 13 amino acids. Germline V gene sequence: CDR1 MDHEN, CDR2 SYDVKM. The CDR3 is CASRPSRATGAFF. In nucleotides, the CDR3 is TGTGCCAGCAGACCAAGCCGGGCCACTGGAGCTTTCTTT.

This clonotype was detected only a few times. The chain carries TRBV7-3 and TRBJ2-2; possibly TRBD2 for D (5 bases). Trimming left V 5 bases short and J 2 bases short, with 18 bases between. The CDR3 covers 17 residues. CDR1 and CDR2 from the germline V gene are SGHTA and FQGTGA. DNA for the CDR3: TGTGCCAGCAGCCCCTCTGAGGGAGTAATTAACACCGGGGAGCTGTTTTTT. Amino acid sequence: CASSPSEGVINTGELFF.

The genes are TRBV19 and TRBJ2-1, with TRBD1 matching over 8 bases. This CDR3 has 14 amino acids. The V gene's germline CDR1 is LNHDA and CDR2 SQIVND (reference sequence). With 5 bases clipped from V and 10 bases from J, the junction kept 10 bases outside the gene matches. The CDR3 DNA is TGTGCCAGTAGTTTAGGACAGGGAGACGTAGAGCAGTTCTTC. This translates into CASSLGQGDVEQFF. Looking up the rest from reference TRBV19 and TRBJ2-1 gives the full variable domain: DGGITQSPKYLFRKEGQNVTLSCEQNLNHDAMYWYRQDPGQGLRLIYYSQIVNDFQKGDIAEGYSVSREKKESFPLTVTSAQKNPTAFYLCASSLGQGDVEQFFGPGTRLTVL.

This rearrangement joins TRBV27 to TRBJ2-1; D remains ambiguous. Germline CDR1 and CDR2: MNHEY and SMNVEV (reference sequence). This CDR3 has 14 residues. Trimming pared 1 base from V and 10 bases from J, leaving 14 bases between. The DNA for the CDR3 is TGTGCCAGCAGTTTATTTAGCTTCTCCTCCGAGCAGTTCTTC. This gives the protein CASSLFSFSSEQFF.

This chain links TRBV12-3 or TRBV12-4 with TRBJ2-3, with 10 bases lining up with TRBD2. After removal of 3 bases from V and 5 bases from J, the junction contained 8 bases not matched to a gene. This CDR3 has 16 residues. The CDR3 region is CASSFSSGGPQDTQYF. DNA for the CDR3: TGTGCCAGCAGTTTTTCTAGCGGGGGCCCCCAAGATACGCAGTATTTT.

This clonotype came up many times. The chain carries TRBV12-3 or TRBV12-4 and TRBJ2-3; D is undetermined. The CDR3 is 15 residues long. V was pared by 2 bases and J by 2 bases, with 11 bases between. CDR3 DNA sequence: TGTGCCAGCAGTTTATTGGTGAGCCTCACAGATACGCAGTATTTT. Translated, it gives CASSLLVSLTDTQYF.

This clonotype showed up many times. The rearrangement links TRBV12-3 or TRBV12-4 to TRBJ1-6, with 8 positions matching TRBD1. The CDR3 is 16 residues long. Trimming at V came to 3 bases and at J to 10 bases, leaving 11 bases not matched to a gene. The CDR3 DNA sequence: TGTGCCAGCAGTTTCCGGGCAGGGGGCTCGGGATCACCCCTCCACTTT. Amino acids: CASSFRAGGSGSPLHF.

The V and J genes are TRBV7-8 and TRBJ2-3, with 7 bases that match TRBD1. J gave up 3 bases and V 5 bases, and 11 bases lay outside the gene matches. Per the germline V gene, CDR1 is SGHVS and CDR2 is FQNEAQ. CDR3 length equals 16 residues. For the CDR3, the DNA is TGTGCCAGCAGCCTAATTCGACAGGGCTGGACAGATACGCAGTATTTT. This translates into CASSLIRQGWTDTQYF.

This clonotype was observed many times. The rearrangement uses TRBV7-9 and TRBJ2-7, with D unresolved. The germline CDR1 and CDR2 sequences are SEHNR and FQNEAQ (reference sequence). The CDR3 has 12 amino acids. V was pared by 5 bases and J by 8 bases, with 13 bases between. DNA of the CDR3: TGTGCCAGCAGCATCAACACAGCACAGCAGTACGTC. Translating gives CASSINTAQQYV.

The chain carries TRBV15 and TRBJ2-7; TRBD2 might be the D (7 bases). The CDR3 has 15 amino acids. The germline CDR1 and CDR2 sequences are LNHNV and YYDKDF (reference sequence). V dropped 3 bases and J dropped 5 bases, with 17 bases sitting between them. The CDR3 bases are TGTGCCACCAGCAGCTCCCAGGGGAGGGAAGACGAGCAGTACTTC. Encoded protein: CATSSSQGREDEQYF.

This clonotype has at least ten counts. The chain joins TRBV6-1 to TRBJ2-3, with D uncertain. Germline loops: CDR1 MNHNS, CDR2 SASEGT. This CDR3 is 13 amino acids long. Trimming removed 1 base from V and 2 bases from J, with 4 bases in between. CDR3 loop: CASSEVVTDTQYF. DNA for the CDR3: TGTGCCAGCAGTGAAGTGGTCACAGATACGCAGTATTTT.

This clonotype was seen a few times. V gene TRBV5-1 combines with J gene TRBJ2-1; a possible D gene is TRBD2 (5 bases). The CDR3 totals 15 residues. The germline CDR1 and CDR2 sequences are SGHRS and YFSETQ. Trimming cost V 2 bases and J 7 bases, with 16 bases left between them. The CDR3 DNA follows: TGCGCCAGCAGCTTCACCCCGGGCCGCGGGAATGAGCAGTTCTTC. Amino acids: CASSFTPGRGNEQFF. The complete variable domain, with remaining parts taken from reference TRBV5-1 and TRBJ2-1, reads KAGVTQTPRYLIKTRGQQVTLSCSPISGHRSVSWYQQTPGQGLQFLFEYFSETQRNKGNFPGRFSGRQFSNSRSEMNVSTLELGDSALYLCASSFTPGRGNEQFFGPGTRLTVL.

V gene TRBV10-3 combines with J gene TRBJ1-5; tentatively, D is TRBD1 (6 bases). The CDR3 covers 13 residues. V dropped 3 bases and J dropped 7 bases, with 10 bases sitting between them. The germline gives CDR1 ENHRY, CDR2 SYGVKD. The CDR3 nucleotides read TGTGCCATCAGTGACGGGGGCGAGCAGCCCCAGCATTTT. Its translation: CAISDGGEQPQHF.

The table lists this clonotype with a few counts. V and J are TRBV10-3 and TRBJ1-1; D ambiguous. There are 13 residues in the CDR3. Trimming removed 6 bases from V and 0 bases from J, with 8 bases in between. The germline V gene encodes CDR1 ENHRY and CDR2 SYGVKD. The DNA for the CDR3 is TGTGCCATCAGGGGCTCATTGAACACTGAAGCTTTCTTT. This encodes CAIRGSLNTEAFF.

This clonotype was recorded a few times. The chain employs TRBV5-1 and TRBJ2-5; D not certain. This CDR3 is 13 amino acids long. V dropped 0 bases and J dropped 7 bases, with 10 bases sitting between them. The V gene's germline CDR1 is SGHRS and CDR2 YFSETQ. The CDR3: CASSLEGYGTQYF. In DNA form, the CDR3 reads TGCGCCAGCAGCTTGGAAGGGTACGGGACCCAGTACTTC.

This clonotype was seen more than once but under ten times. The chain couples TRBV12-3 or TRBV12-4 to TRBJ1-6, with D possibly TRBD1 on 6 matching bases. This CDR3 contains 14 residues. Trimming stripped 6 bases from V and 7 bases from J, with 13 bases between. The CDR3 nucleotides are TGTGCCAGCAGGCCCCAGGGGCAGAATTCACCCCTCCACTTT. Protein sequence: CASRPQGQNSPLHF.

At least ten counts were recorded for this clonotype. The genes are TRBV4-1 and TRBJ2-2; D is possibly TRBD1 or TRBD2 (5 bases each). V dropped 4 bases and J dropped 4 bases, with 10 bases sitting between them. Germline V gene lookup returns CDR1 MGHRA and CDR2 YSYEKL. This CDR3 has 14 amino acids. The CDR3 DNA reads TGCGCCAGCAGCCGGGACCGACTCACCGGGGAGCTGTTTTTT. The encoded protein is CASSRDRLTGELFF.

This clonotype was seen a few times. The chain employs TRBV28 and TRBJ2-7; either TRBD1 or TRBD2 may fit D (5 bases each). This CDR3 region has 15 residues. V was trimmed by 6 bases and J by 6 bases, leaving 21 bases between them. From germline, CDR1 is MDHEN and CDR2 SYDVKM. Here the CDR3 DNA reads TGTGCCAGCAGCCACCGAGGGCAGGGTTCGGTCGAGCAGTACGTC. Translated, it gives CASSHRGQGSVEQYV.

The CDR3 is CASSDLGTGEDANEKLFF. In nucleotides, the CDR3 is TGTGCCAGCAGTGATTTGGGGACAGGGGAGGATGCTAATGAAAAACTGTTTTTT. The chain couples TRBV2 to TRBJ1-4; 10 bases agree with TRBD1. CDR1 SNHLY and CDR2 FYNNEI come from the germline V gene. J was trimmed by 3 bases and V by 3 bases; bases with no gene match: 10. CDR3 size: 18 residues.

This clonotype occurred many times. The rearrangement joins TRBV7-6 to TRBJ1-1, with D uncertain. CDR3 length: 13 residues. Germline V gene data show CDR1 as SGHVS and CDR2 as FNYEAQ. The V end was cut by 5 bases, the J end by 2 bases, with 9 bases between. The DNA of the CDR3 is TGTGCCAGCAGCAGGTTCACCAACACTGAAGCTTTCTTT. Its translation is CASSRFTNTEAFF.